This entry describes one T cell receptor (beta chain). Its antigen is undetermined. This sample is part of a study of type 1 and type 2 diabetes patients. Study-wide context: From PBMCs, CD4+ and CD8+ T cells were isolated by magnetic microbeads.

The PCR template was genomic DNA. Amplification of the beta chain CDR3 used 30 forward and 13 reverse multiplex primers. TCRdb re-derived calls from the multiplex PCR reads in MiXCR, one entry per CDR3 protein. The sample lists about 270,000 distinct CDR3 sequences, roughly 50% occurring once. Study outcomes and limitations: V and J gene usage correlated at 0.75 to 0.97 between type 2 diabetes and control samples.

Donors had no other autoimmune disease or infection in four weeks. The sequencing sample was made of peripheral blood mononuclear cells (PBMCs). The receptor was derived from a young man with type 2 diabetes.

CDR3 nucleotide sequence: TGTGCCAGCAGTTACCGCCGGGACAGGGGATACTATGGCTACACCTTC. Protein product: CASSYRRDRGYYGYTF. The genes are TRBV6-2 or TRBV6-3 and TRBJ1-2; 10 bases map to TRBD1. Germline V CDR1 and CDR2: MNHEY, SVGEGT. V dropped 2 bases and J dropped 3; count of bases not matched to a gene: 6. The CDR3 contains 16 residues.